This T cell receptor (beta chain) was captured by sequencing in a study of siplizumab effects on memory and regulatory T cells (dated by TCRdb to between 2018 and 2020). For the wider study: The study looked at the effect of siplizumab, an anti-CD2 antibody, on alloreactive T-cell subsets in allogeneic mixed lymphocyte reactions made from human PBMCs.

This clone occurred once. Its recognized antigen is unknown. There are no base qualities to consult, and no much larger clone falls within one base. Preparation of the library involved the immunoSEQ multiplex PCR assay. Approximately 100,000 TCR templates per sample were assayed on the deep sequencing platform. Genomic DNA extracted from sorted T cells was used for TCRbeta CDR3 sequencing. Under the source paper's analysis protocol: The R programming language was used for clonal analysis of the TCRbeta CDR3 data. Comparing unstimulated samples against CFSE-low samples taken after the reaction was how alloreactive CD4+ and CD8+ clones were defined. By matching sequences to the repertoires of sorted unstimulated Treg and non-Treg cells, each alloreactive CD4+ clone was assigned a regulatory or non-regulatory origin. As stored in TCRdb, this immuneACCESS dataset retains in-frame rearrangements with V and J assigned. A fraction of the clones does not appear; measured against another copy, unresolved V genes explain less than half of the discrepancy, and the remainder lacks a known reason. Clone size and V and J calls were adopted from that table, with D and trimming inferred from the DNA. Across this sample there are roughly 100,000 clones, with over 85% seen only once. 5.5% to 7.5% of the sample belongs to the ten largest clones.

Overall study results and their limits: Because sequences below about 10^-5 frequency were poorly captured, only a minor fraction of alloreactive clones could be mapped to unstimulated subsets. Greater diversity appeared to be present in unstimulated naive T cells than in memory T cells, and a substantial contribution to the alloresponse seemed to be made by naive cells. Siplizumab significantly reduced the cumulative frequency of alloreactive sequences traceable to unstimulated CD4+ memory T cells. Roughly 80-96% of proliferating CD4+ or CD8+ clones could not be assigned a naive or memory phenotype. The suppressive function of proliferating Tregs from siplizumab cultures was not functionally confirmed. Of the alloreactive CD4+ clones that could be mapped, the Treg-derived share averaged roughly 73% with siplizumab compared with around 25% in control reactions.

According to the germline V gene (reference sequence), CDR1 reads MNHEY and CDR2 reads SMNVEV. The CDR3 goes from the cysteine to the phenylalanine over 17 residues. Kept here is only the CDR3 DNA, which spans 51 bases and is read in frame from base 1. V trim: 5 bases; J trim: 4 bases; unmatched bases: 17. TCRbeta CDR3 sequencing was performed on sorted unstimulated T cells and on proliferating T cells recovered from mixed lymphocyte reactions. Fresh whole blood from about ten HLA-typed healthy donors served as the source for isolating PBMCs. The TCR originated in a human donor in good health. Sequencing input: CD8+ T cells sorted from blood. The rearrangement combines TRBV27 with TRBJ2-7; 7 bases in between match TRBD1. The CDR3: CASSPIPTGAPAYEQYF. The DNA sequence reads TGTGCCAGCAGTCCGATTCCTACAGGGGCTCCGGCGTACGAGCAGTACTTC.